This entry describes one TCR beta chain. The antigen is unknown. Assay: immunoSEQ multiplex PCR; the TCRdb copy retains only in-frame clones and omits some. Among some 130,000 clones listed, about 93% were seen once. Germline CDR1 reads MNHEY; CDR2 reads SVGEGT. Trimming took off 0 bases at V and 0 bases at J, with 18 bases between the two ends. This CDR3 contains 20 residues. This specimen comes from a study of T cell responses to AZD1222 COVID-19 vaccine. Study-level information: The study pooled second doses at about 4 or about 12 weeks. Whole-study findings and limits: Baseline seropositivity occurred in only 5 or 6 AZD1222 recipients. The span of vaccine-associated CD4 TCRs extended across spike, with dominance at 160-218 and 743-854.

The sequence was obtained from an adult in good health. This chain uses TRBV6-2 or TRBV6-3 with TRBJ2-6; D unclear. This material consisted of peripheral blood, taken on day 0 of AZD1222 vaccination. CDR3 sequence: CASSYSTAAQKTSGANVLTF. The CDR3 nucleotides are TGTGCCAGCAGTTACTCGACGGCAGCTCAAAAAACCTCTGGGGCCAACGTCCTGACTTTC.